This T cell receptor beta chain came from a study of beta chain features in type 1 diabetes. This clone has a handful of counts. No antigen is known for it. Trimming at V came to 1 base and at J to 7 bases, leaving 4 bases not matched to a gene. CDR1 and CDR2 (germline): SEHNR, FQNEAQ (reference sequence). The CDR3 sequence is 15 residues long. Study-wide points: All four CD4+ subsets from Type 1 diabetes patients carried moderately but significantly shorter TCRB CDR3s.

Reverse transcription of all isolated RNA meant that expressed TCRB transcripts were sequenced. There were approximately 3.7 million reads on average in the naive, central memory and regulatory T cell samples. The data were produced by immunoSEQ multiplex PCR, yet TCRdb's version contains in-frame clones alone and is incomplete. Among roughly 140,000 clones listed, 6.9% were seen once. Specimen: central memory CD4+ T cells from blood. The TCR originated in a woman aged 25 to 39 in good health. The chain uses TRBV7-9 and TRBJ2-1, with TRBD2 identical over 10 bases. This CDR3 is CASSLELAGRNEQFF. CDR3 DNA sequence: TGTGCCAGCAGCTTAGAACTAGCGGGACGAAATGAGCAGTTCTTC.